These T cell receptor beta chains were read from a single sample in a study of CD8 T cells in ankylosing spondylitis. TCRdb analysed the 5' RACE reads with MiXCR anew, one entry per CDR3 protein. The repertoire includes 200,000 or so distinct CDR3 sequences, 10% to 15% of them detected once, and around 10% sits in the top ten. Sequencing used blood, either unsorted or a sorted T cell fraction (not recorded which). The receptor source for this set is a female donor with ankylosing spondylitis or in good health (not recorded which). Each CDR3 is given with its conserved first and last residue. D genes are given only for firm matches. Size values are once, few and many counts, or a class for expanded clones, and some rows have none.

clone_size	v_call	j_call	d_call	cdr3_aa	cdr3_nt
many	TRBV5-1	TRBJ2-2	-	CASSFTTPKTGELFF	TGCGCCAGCAGCTTTACGACTCCGAAAACCGGGGAGCTGTTTTTT
many	TRBV25-1	TRBJ1-1	TRBD1	CASSDKGAYMNTEAFF	TGTGCCAGCAGTGATAAGGGGGCCTACATGAACACTGAAGCTTTCTTT
many	TRBV12-3/TRBV12-4	TRBJ2-3	-	CASSSRRGRTDTQYF	TGTGCCAGCAGTTCCCGTAGGGGAAGGACAGATACGCAGTATTTT
-	TRBV25-1	TRBJ2-7	-	CASSESARSYEQYF	TGTGCCAGCAGTGAATCGGCCAGATCCTACGAGCAGTACTTC
many	TRBV7-8	TRBJ1-1	-	CASSLNTGIEAFF	TGTGCCAGCAGCCTAAACACAGGGATTGAAGCTTTCTTT
many	TRBV5-6	TRBJ2-7	-	CASSLGRLYEQYF	TGTGCCAGCAGCTTGGGCCGGCTTTACGAGCAGTACTTC
-	TRBV20-1	TRBJ2-7	-	CSARWTGDYEQYF	TGCAGTGCCAGATGGACGGGAGACTACGAGCAGTACTTC
many	TRBV12-3/TRBV12-4	TRBJ2-3	-	CASMLTATRDTQYF	TGTGCCAGCATGCTGACAGCCACAAGAGATACGCAGTATTTT
many	TRBV2	TRBJ2-2	-	CASRRLRRDGELFF	TGTGCCAGCAGGCGGCTCCGTCGTGACGGGGAGCTGTTTTTT
many	TRBV24-1	TRBJ2-1	TRBD1	CATGRQGPYNEQFF	TGTGCCACCGGACGACAGGGGCCGTACAATGAGCAGTTCTTC
many	TRBV29-1	TRBJ1-3	-	CSVEAPSGNTIYF	TGCAGCGTTGAAGCGCCCTCTGGAAACACCATATATTTT
-	TRBV28	TRBJ2-1	-	CASSPLVSEQFF	TGTGCCAGCAGTCCCCTAGTTAGCGAGCAGTTCTTC
-	TRBV7-2	TRBJ2-7	TRBD2	CASSSLAGSTYEQYF	TGTGCCAGCAGCTCACTAGCGGGGTCGACCTACGAGCAGTACTTC
many	TRBV5-1	TRBJ2-7	TRBD2	CASSSRSGTAYEQYF	TGCGCCAGCAGCTCCCGGAGCGGGACGGCCTACGAGCAGTACTTC
-	TRBV3-1	TRBJ2-1	-	CASSQESPQKDEQFF	TGTGCCAGCAGCCAAGAATCTCCTCAAAAGGATGAGCAGTTCTTC
many	TRBV2	TRBJ2-5	-	CASKRETETQYF	TGTGCCAGCAAGCGAGAGACGGAGACCCAGTACTTC
many	TRBV7-3	TRBJ2-1	TRBD2	CASSLGGVAGNEQFF	TGTGCCAGCAGCTTAGGTGGGGTAGCGGGGAATGAGCAGTTCTTC
many	TRBV12-3/TRBV12-4	TRBJ1-2	TRBD1	CASSSSGQSIYGYTF	TGTGCCAGCAGTTCATCGGGACAGTCGATCTATGGCTACACCTTC
many	TRBV20-1	TRBJ2-3	TRBD2	CSGRELVDTQYF	TGCAGTGGGCGGGAGCTGGTTGATACGCAGTATTTT
many	TRBV20-1	TRBJ2-3	-	CSAPPTTSTDTQYF	TGCAGTGCTCCCCCCACTACTAGCACAGATACGCAGTATTTT
many	TRBV12-3/TRBV12-4	TRBJ2-1	-	CASSTDTGEAEQFF	TGTGCCAGCAGTACTGATACGGGAGAAGCTGAGCAGTTCTTC
few	TRBV6-5	TRBJ2-7	TRBD2	CASSYSGTSGSYEQYF	TGTGCCAGCAGTTACTCGGGGACTAGCGGTTCCTACGAGCAGTACTTC
few	TRBV12-3/TRBV12-4	TRBJ2-7	TRBD2	CASRPTSGNHEQYF	TGTGCCAGCAGGCCAACTAGCGGGAATCACGAGCAGTACTTC
many	TRBV6-5	TRBJ2-1	TRBD2	CASRYNGGRAVEQFF	TGTGCCAGCAGGTATAATGGCGGGAGGGCCGTTGAGCAGTTCTTC
few	TRBV5-5	TRBJ2-2	-	CASSLEERRELFF	TGTGCCAGCAGCTTAGAGGAGCGGCGGGAGCTGTTTTTT
-	TRBV7-2	TRBJ2-3	TRBD2	CASSQIAGIDTQYF	TGTGCCAGCAGCCAGATAGCGGGTATAGATACGCAGTATTTT
few	TRBV7-8	TRBJ2-1	-	CASSPRVPERMSSYNEQFF	TGTGCCAGCAGCCCCCGGGTCCCAGAAAGAATGAGCTCCTACAATGAGCAGTTCTTC
many	TRBV2	TRBJ1-2	-	CASSTPEANYGYTF	TGTGCCAGTTCCACGCCGGAGGCAAACTATGGCTACACCTTC
many	TRBV4-1	TRBJ1-3	-	CASSQELGRRILNTIYF	TGCGCCAGCAGCCAAGAACTGGGACGGAGAATCTTAAACACCATATATTTT
many	TRBV29-1	TRBJ1-1	-	CSVEKAALNTEAFF	TGCAGCGTTGAGAAAGCGGCTTTGAACACTGAAGCTTTCTTT
-	TRBV7-9	TRBJ2-5	-	CASSHGDQETQYF	TGTGCCAGCAGCCACGGGGACCAAGAGACCCAGTACTTC
many	TRBV4-3	TRBJ1-1	-	CASSPPGAFF	TGCGCCAGCAGCCCCCCAGGAGCTTTCTTT
many	TRBV7-2	TRBJ1-6	-	CASSLEWNSYNSPLHF	TGTGCCAGCAGCTTAGAATGGAATTCCTATAATTCACCCCTCCACTTT
-	TRBV30	TRBJ2-5	TRBD2	CAWSTGLAGGGGETQYF	TGTGCCTGGAGTACCGGACTAGCGGGAGGAGGGGGAGAGACCCAGTACTTC
many	TRBV6-1	TRBJ2-1	-	CASSATGDSLVYEQFF	TGTGCCAGCAGTGCTACGGGAGATTCCTTGGTGTATGAGCAGTTCTTC
many	TRBV5-1	TRBJ2-7	-	CASSPSGQLFYEQYF	TGCGCCAGCAGCCCCTCCGGACAGTTGTTCTACGAGCAGTACTTC
few	TRBV6-2/TRBV6-3	TRBJ2-3	-	CASSYSPTDTQYF	TGTGCCAGCAGTTACTCCCCGACAGATACGCAGTATTTT
many	TRBV27	TRBJ2-2	TRBD1	CASRDRGGGELFF	TGTGCCAGCAGGGACAGGGGTGGCGGGGAGCTGTTTTTT
many	TRBV20-1	TRBJ2-5	-	CSARPQETQYF	TGCAGTGCTCGACCTCAGGAGACCCAGTACTTC
-	TRBV6-1	TRBJ1-5	-	CASTEVEGGSNQPQHF	TGTGCCAGCACCGAAGTAGAGGGAGGGAGCAATCAGCCCCAGCATTTT
-	TRBV6-4	TRBJ2-2	TRBD2	CASSEGGRNTGELFF	TGTGCCAGCAGTGAGGGCGGGAGGAACACCGGGGAGCTGTTTTTT